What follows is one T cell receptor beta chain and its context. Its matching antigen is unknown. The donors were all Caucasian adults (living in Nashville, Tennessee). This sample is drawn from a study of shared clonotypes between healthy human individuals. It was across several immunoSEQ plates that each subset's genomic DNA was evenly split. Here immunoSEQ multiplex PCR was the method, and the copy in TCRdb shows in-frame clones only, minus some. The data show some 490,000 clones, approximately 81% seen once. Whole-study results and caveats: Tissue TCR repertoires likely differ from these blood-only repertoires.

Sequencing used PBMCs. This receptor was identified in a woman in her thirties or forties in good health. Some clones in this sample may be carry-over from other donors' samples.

This CDR3 reads CASSKYQGNEQFF. CDR3 nucleotides: TGTGCCAGCAGCAAGTACCAGGGCAATGAGCAGTTCTTC. The chain has TRBV7-3 and TRBJ2-1, with a tentative D call TRBD1 (5 bases). V was clipped by 5 bases and J by 6 bases, with 11 bases between them. Germline V gene sequence: CDR1 SGHTA, CDR2 FQGTGA. The CDR3 totals 13 residues.